This T cell receptor beta chain was sequenced during a study of metastatic and nonmetastatic thyroid tumors. Study-wide context: The authors compared repertoires across blood and tumor or nodule tissue from malignant and benign thyroid patients. Study findings and constraints: For both blood and tumor, malignant thyroid tumors reportedly showed significantly higher TCR beta diversity than benign nodules did.

In the original workflow: A papillary thyroid cancer distant-metastasis classifier was built from CDR3 differences across clinicopathological groups. TCRdb re-analyzed the PCR reads using MiXCR. V and J calls and clone size were set by TCRdb, not the authors. Here the sample spans nearly 15,000 clones, around 20% being singletons. This clone has a count of ten or more. Its matching antigen is unknown. There were no patients who had received any treatment before thyroid surgery. The clonotype comes from a female donor with papillary thyroid cancer or a benign thyroid nodule (not recorded which). Some clones in this sample may be carry-over from other donors' samples. Material: blood.

The CDR3 bases are TGCGCCAGCAGCCAGGAACCGGGACTAGGGGGCACAGATACGCAGTATTTT. Translation gives CASSQEPGLGGTDTQYF. The rearrangement links TRBV4-3 to TRBJ2-3; 8 bases are shared with TRBD2. V shed 3 bases, J shed 1 base, and the junction held 9 bases outside the gene matches. Germline values: CDR1 LGHNA, CDR2 YSLEER. This CDR3 contains 17 residues.